These 19 T cell receptor beta chains were sequenced from one sample in a study of T cell responses to AZD1222 COVID-19 vaccine. Profiling relied on immunoSEQ multiplex PCR, and the TCRdb table lists in-frame clones only, not all of them. The sample shows more than 70,000 clones, around nine tenths of them seen only once. The source material was peripheral blood, sampled on day 0 of AZD1222 vaccination. These receptors originate from an adult in good health.

The chain uses TRBV9 and TRBJ1-2; D is possibly TRBD1 (6 bases). This CDR3 has 17 amino acids. V lost 3 bases, J lost 4 bases, and 22 bases lay in between. Germline V lookup: CDR1 SGDLS, CDR2 YYNGEE. Here the CDR3 DNA reads TGTGCCAGCAGCGAGAGTCCACAGGGTTTGGGTGGCTATGGCTACACCTTC. Translating gives CASSESPQGLGGYGYTF.

J is TRBJ1-1 and V is TRBV3-1 (or the pseudogene TRBV3-2); no clear D gene. This CDR3 has 13 residues. Germline V gene sequence: CDR1 LGHDT, CDR2 YNNKEL (reference sequence). The V gene lost 1 base and the J gene lost 5 bases, with 8 bases spanning the gap. The CDR3 sequence: CASSQGLATEAFF. The CDR3 nucleotides read TGTGCCAGCAGCCAAGGTCTGGCGACTGAAGCTTTCTTT.

V usage is TRBV9 and J usage is TRBJ2-1; D is ambiguous. The CDR3 has 13 amino acids. Germline CDR1 and CDR2: SGDLS and YYNGEE. V lost 0 bases and J 4 bases, leaving 5 bases between the germline ends. The CDR3 coding sequence is TGTGCCAGCAGCGTAGAAACTTACAATGAGCAGTTCTTC. Residues: CASSVETYNEQFF. Full variable domain (outside the CDR3, taken from reference TRBV9 and TRBJ2-1): DSGVTQTPKHLITATGQRVTLRCSPRSGDLSVYWYQQSLDQGLQFLIQYYNGEERAKGNILERFSAQQFPDLHSELNLSSLELGDSALYFCASSVETYNEQFFGPGTRLTVL.

The chain uses TRBV6-5 and TRBJ1-1, with 7 bases matching TRBD1. CDR1 and CDR2 from the germline V gene are MNHEY and SVGAGI. The CDR3 length is 14 residues. The trim removed 4 bases at V and 1 base at J, leaving 3 bases unmatched. Here the CDR3 reads CASSLRQGNTEAFF. In DNA form, the CDR3 reads TGTGCCAGCAGTTTGCGACAGGGGAACACTGAAGCTTTCTTT.

The V and J genes are TRBV7-8 and TRBJ1-6, with D uncertain. The CDR3 sequence is 19 residues long. Germline CDR1 SGHVS, CDR2 FQNEAQ. Trimming shortened V by 1 base and J by 0 bases, and 16 bases separated the two germline ends. For the CDR3, the DNA is TGTGCCAGCAGCTTAGACCGGTCGAGGGAAAGCTCCTATAATTCACCCCTCCACTTT. It yields the protein CASSLDRSRESSYNSPLHF. Full variable domain (missing parts from reference TRBV7-8 and TRBJ1-6): GAGVSQSPRYKVAKRGQDVALRCDPISGHVSLFWYQQALGQGPEFLTYFQNEAQLDKSGLPSDRFFAERPEGSVSTLKIQRTQQEDSAVYLCASSLDRSRESSYNSPLHFGNGTRLTVT.

This chain links TRBV5-5 with TRBJ2-5, with TRBD1 matching over 7 bases. V gave up 8 bases and J gave up 2 bases; unmatched junction bases: 12. The germline V gene encodes CDR1 SGHKS and CDR2 YYEKEE (reference sequence). This CDR3 region has 15 residues. CDR3 amino acids: CASYTGVDLQETQYF. The CDR3 nucleotides read TGTGCCAGTTATACAGGGGTCGACCTGCAAGAGACCCAGTACTTC.

The gene calls are TRBV2 and TRBJ1-4, with D perhaps TRBD1 (5 bases). The germline V and J ends were trimmed by 6 bases and 0 bases, with 14 bases remaining between them. Germline V gives CDR1 SNHLY, CDR2 FYNNEI. The CDR3 totals 16 residues. CDR3 sequence reads: CASRRDRWPTNEKLFF. Written as DNA, the CDR3 is TGTGCCAGCAGGAGGGACCGATGGCCAACTAATGAAAAACTGTTTTTT.

V and J are TRBV19 and TRBJ2-7; 11 bases fit TRBD2. V lost 5 bases, J lost 1 base, and 4 bases stayed unmatched. This CDR3 has 15 amino acids. From germline, CDR1 is LNHDA and CDR2 SQIVND (reference sequence). This CDR3 is CASSVTSGISYEQYF. Written as DNA, the CDR3 is TGTGCCAGTAGTGTGACTAGCGGGATATCCTACGAGCAGTACTTC.

The V and J genes are TRBV5-1 and TRBJ1-2; D ambiguous. Trimming cost V 0 bases and J 5 bases, with 5 bases left between them. This CDR3 is 12 amino acids long. Germline V gene lookup returns CDR1 SGHRS and CDR2 YFSETQ. The CDR3 bases are TGCGCCAGCAGCTTGGACGAGTATGGCTACACCTTC. This sequence encodes CASSLDEYGYTF.

This clone has only a few counts. The chain employs TRBV14 and TRBJ1-1, with D possibly being TRBD1 (6 bases). Germline V CDR1 and CDR2: SGHDN, FVKESK. The V gene lost 2 bases and the J gene lost 6 bases, with 10 bases spanning the gap. CDR3 length: 13 amino acids. CDR3 coding DNA: TGTGCCAGCAGCCAAAATGCAGGGGCTGAAGCTTTCTTT. As protein: CASSQNAGAEAFF.

This chain uses TRBV6-1 with TRBJ1-1, with D possibly TRBD1 on 6 matching bases. CDR1 MNHNS and CDR2 SASEGT come from the germline V gene. The CDR3 is 13 residues long. Trimming took 3 bases from V and 11 from J, leaving 16 bases between them. The CDR3 loop is CASSDRGAWGAFF. The CDR3 nucleotides are TGTGCCAGCAGTGACAGGGGTGCCTGGGGGGCTTTCTTT.

The chain has TRBV7-8 and TRBJ1-2, with D possibly being TRBD1 (5 bases). CDR1 and CDR2 (germline): SGHVS, FQNEAQ. The CDR3 is made up of 12 amino acids. V lost 5 bases to trimming and J lost 2 bases, with 6 bases between them. CDR3 nucleotides: TGTGCCAGCAGCCGGGGGAACTATGGCTACACCTTC. This codes for CASSRGNYGYTF.

This rearrangement joins TRBV30 to TRBJ1-5; possibly TRBD1 for D (5 bases). Trimming took off 2 bases at V and 2 bases at J, with 16 bases between the two ends. CDR3 length: 16 residues. The germline V gene has CDR1 GTSNPN and CDR2 SVGIG (reference sequence). The CDR3 spells CAWSSPGTTGNQPQHF. The CDR3, as DNA: TGTGCCTGGAGTTCGCCCGGGACTACCGGCAATCAGCCCCAGCATTTT.

This chain links TRBV24-1 with TRBJ2-3; weak D call: TRBD2 (6 bases). Germline CDR1 and CDR2: KGHDR and SFDVKD. Trimming stripped 3 bases from V and 1 base from J, with 13 bases between. This CDR3 region has 16 residues. The CDR3 loop reads CATSDALGSGTDTQYF. CDR3 coding DNA: TGTGCCACCAGTGATGCTCTCGGGAGTGGCACAGATACGCAGTATTTT.

J is TRBJ1-2 and V is TRBV29-1; the match to TRBD1 covers 7 bases. Germline V gene sequence: CDR1 SQVTM, CDR2 ANQGSEA. With V trimmed by 3 bases and J by 7 bases, 14 bases remained unmatched. The CDR3 is 15 residues long. This CDR3 is CSVDRGDSGAGGYTF. The CDR3 DNA reads TGCAGCGTTGATAGGGGGGACAGCGGGGCCGGTGGCTACACCTTC.

This clone was seen a single time. The chain joins TRBV7-9 to TRBJ1-2; 7 bases agree with TRBD1. Germline CDR1 and CDR2: SEHNR and FQNEAQ (reference sequence). CDR3 length: 15 amino acids. V lost 3 bases, J lost 1 base, and 5 bases stayed unmatched. Written as DNA, the CDR3 is TGTGCCAGCAGCTTTGGGACAGCTCTTAACTATGGCTACACCTTC. This gives the protein CASSFGTALNYGYTF.

This chain joins TRBV4-1 and TRBJ1-6, with D possibly TRBD1 on 5 matching bases. The V gene lost 4 bases and the J gene lost 7 bases, with 17 bases spanning the gap. CDR1 is MGHRA and CDR2 is YSYEKL in the germline V gene. This CDR3 is 16 amino acids long. The CDR3 DNA reads TGCGCCAGCAGCCCCATTCGGGGGGGAGGCAATTCACCCCTCCACTTT. Translating gives CASSPIRGGGNSPLHF.

This chain's CDR3 is CASSLWGTGAGANVLTF. CDR3 sequence (DNA): TGTGCCAGCAGTTTATGGGGGACAGGGGCTGGGGCCAACGTCCTGACTTTC. The V gene is TRBV28, the J gene TRBJ2-6, with 10 nucleotides matching TRBD1. The V and J ends lost 0 bases and 2 bases, in that order; junction bases with no gene match: 1. CDR3 length equals 17 residues. From germline, CDR1 is MDHEN and CDR2 SYDVKM.

The chain links TRBV15 to TRBJ1-1; 7 bases fit TRBD1. Trimming at V came to 3 bases and at J to 11 bases, leaving 9 bases not matched to a gene. The V gene's germline CDR1 is LNHNV and CDR2 YYDKDF (reference sequence). The CDR3 runs to 13 residues. CDR3: CATSRLQGRKAFF. CDR3 DNA sequence: TGTGCCACCAGCAGGTTACAGGGGAGGAAGGCTTTCTTT.